The subject of this entry is one TCR beta chain. What it binds is unknown. This specimen belongs to a study of shared clonotypes between healthy human individuals. Study background: Donor ages ranged 18 to 49 years: two women, a few men. General study points: Sorted-subset sequencing was shown by rarefaction to be incomplete despite large depth. Compared with clonotypes that all four donors shared, non-shared clonotypes had lower generation probabilities.

Data came from immunoSEQ multiplex PCR; TCRdb stores just in-frame clones and leaves some out. The data hold some 500,000 clones, with 90% to 96% observed a single time. From germline, CDR1 is MDHEN and CDR2 SYDVKM. Trimming stripped 2 bases from V and 4 bases from J, with 8 bases between. This CDR3 region has 13 residues. The sequencing input was naive CD4+ T cells sorted from blood. The sample's subset: CD45RA+ positively selected. This sequence joins TRBV28 and TRBJ1-2; the D is unclear. This clonotype originated in a woman in her 30s in good health. The CDR3 reads CASSLGQVYGYTF. CDR3 nucleotide sequence: TGTGCCAGCAGTTTAGGGCAGGTCTATGGCTACACCTTC.